The text below deals with one T cell receptor (beta chain). This receptor's antigen is unknown. No clone much larger than this one lies a single base away; base qualities are absent. What this sample's treatment or condition label stands for: allogeneic hematopoietic cell transplantation with graft depleted of TCRalphabeta T cells and CD19 B cells. TCRalphabeta/CD19-depleted allogeneic hematopoietic cell grafts were given to the transplant recipients, all of whom were children. Library creation used PCR. Sequencing took place on an Illumina HiSeq 2500. TCR libraries were prepared with molecular barcoding, using unique molecular identifiers to normalize TCRbeta repertoire quantification. TCRdb applied fastp at Q25 and MiXCR to the public reads, then kept only in-frame beta chains. Rows merge per CDR3 protein into single entries with the most common DNA and genes. This sample gives about a million distinct CDR3 sequences in total; under 30% of them show up just once. The ten largest clones capture under 30% of the sample.

The data were obtained in a study of T-cell reconstitution after alpha-beta-depleted transplantation in children (dated by TCRdb to the mid-2010s). The study in broad terms: The study quantitatively tracked T-cell immune reconstitution after TCRalphabeta/CD19-depleted allogeneic hematopoietic cell transplantation in children using TCR repertoire profiling.

V drops 8 bases and J drops 0 bases, leaving 8 bases in between. Counted from cysteine to phenylalanine, this CDR3 has 13 amino acids. The DNA shown is the 39-base CDR3, in frame from base 1. CDR1 and CDR2 (SNHLY, FYNNEI) derive from the germline V gene. Broader findings and caveats from the paper: In some patients, high TCRbeta diversity at day 60 was attributed to recipient T cells and intrathymic progenitors that had survived conditioning. Hyperexpanded clone frequencies declined over subsequent months; after one year, T-cell counts and TCRbeta diversity were mostly attributed to newly produced T cells. The apparently early recovery of alphabetaT-cell counts about two months after transplant reportedly depended on only several hundred rapidly expanded clones that came from non-depleted graft cells.

The TCR was taken from a boy under two years old who had a stem cell transplant for SCID, so the T cells may come from the graft donor. The rearrangement combines TRBV2 with TRBJ1-3, with no D gene named confidently. Sequencing was performed on PBMCs, mostly from graft donor cells, taken 360 days after TCRalphabeta/CD19-depleted stem cell transplant. The CDR3 sequence is CASATDSGNTIYF. DNA sequence: TGTGCCAGCGCAACAGACTCTGGAAACACCATATATTTT.